A single T cell receptor beta chain is shown here with its context. Data came from immunoSEQ multiplex PCR; TCRdb stores just in-frame clones and leaves some out. Of around 180,000 clones listed, 88% are singletons. The data stem from a study of blood T cell repertoires in COVID-19. Overall study: Sites in the United States, Italy and Spain provided acute and convalescent COVID-19 samples. The analysed material was cDNA or gDNA that came from T cells, B-cell-depleted T cells, or PBMCs.

CDR3 size: 14 residues. Germline V gene sequence: CDR1 GTSNPN, CDR2 SVGIG (reference sequence). The junction had 2 bases not matched to a gene; V was cut back by 0 bases and J by 4 bases. Input material: peripheral blood. The source is a man aged 55-75 years with acute or convalescent COVID-19. The chain couples TRBV30 to TRBJ1-1; 10 bases map to TRBD1. The CDR3 region has the DNA TGTGCCTGGAGTGTACGGACAGGGGGCACTGAAGCTTTCTTT. It encodes CAWSVRTGGTEAFF.